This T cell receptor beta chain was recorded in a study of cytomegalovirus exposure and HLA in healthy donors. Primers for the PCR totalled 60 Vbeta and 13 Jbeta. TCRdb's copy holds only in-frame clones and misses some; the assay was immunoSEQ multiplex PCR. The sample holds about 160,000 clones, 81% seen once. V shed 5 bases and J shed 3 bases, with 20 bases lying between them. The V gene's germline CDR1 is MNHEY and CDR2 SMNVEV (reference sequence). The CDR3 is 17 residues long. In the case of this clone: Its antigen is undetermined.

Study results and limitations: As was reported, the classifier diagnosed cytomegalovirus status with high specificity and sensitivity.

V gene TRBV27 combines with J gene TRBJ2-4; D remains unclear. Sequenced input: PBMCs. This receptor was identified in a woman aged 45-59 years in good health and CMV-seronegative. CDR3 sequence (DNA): TGTGCCAGCAGTATCTCACTGGGCTCCCTTGTCAAAAACATTCAGTACTTC. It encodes CASSISLGSLVKNIQYF.